These 26 T cell receptor beta chains were sequenced from one sample in a study of CD8 T cells in ankylosing spondylitis. TCRdb reanalysed the 5' RACE reads using MiXCR and keeps one entry per CDR3 protein. The sample lists 150,000 to 200,000 distinct CDR3 sequences, over 10% occurring once. Sequencing was carried out using blood, either unsorted or a sorted T cell fraction (not recorded which). Receptors were obtained from a female donor with ankylosing spondylitis or in good health (not recorded which).

The chain links TRBV10-3 to TRBJ2-5; maybe TRBD2 (6 bases). Germline values: CDR1 ENHRY, CDR2 SYGVKD. The CDR3 contains 14 residues. V was cut by 5 bases and J by 11 bases, with 21 bases left in between. The CDR3 region has the DNA TGTGCCATCAGTTTCGACCGGGACTCCCAAGGACAGTACTTC. Protein product: CAISFDRDSQGQYF.

This clonotype showed up many times. The chain combines TRBV20-1 with TRBJ2-1; perhaps TRBD2 as D (5 bases). Germline V gene data show CDR1 as DFQATT and CDR2 as SNEGSKA (reference sequence). Trimming took 0 bases from V and 10 from J, leaving 16 bases between them. The CDR3 totals 14 residues. The CDR3 spells CSARDGGPLGEQFF. In DNA form, the CDR3 reads TGCAGTGCTAGAGATGGCGGGCCCCTCGGGGAGCAGTTCTTC.

There are many counts of this clonotype. This chain uses TRBV7-2 with TRBJ2-7; 11 bases match TRBD2. CDR3 length: 15 residues. The trim removed 5 bases at V and 3 bases at J, leaving 6 bases unmatched. Per the germline V gene, CDR1 is SGHTA and CDR2 is FQGNSA. CDR3 bases: TGTGCCAGCAGCCCACTAGCGGGAGCGAACTACGAGCAGTACTTC. It specifies CASSPLAGANYEQYF.

This clonotype was seen repeatedly, ten times or more. V gene TRBV4-3 combines with J gene TRBJ2-7, with 7 bases that match TRBD1. The CDR3 is 15 amino acids. Trimming cost V 0 bases and J 4 bases; bases outside gene matches: 6. Looked up from germline, CDR1 is LGHNA and CDR2 is YSLEER. CDR3 protein: CASSQDSRQGYEQYF. The CDR3 DNA follows: TGCGCCAGCAGCCAAGATAGTCGACAGGGATACGAGCAGTACTTC.

The chain joins TRBV7-2 to TRBJ2-7; 11 positions match TRBD2. Germline V gene data show CDR1 as SGHTA and CDR2 as FQGNSA. Trimming at V came to 4 bases and at J to 6 bases, leaving 5 bases not matched to a gene. The CDR3 is 14 amino acids. The CDR3 protein is CASSYSGTSGEQYF. CDR3 nucleotide sequence: TGTGCCAGCAGCTACTCAGGGACTAGCGGCGAGCAGTACTTC.

This clonotype was found a few times. This chain joins TRBV7-3 and TRBJ1-3; tentative D call: TRBD1 (5 bases). V was trimmed by 0 bases and J by 0 bases, leaving 6 bases between them. From germline, CDR1 is SGHTA and CDR2 FQGTGA. The CDR3 is 15 amino acids. The CDR3 here is CASSLTRDSGNTIYF. The CDR3 DNA is TGTGCCAGCAGCTTAACCAGGGACTCTGGAAACACCATATATTTT.

This chain connects TRBV5-5 to TRBJ1-1; 9 positions match TRBD1. This CDR3 spans 14 amino acids. V was clipped by 5 bases and J by 4 bases; unmatched bases: 6. Germline V gene lookup returns CDR1 SGHKS and CDR2 YYEKEE (reference sequence). CDR3 sequence reads: CASRTTGGFTEAFF. The CDR3 coding sequence is TGTGCCAGCAGAACAACAGGGGGCTTCACTGAAGCTTTCTTT.

Points on this clonotype: This clone may be a read error of a much larger clone one base away. The rearrangement uses TRBV7-9 and TRBJ1-4; the D is unclear. The length of the CDR3 is 12 residues. The germline CDR1 and CDR2 sequences are SEHNR and FQNEAQ (reference sequence). In nucleotides, the CDR3 is TGTGCCAGCAGCTTAGTCTCAGAAAAACTGCTTTTT. Amino acid sequence: CASSLVSEKLLF.

This clonotype showed up many times. The chain uses TRBV24-1 and TRBJ2-5; D is unresolved. CDR1 is KGHDR, CDR2 SFDVKD, per germline. Trimming shortened V by 9 bases and J by 5 bases, and 18 bases separated the two germline ends. CDR3 size: 14 residues. In DNA form, the CDR3 reads TGTGCCACCGCAGGACCGCATTCGAGGGAGACCCAGTACTTC. This sequence encodes CATAGPHSRETQYF.

This clonotype was seen ten or more times. This sequence joins TRBV20-1 and TRBJ2-3, with D uncertain. The germline V gene encodes CDR1 DFQATT and CDR2 SNEGSKA (reference sequence). V lost 5 bases and J 1 base, leaving 16 bases between the germline ends. This CDR3 region has 15 residues. The CDR3 sequence is CSAPLRTTGTDTQYF. The DNA of the CDR3 is TGCAGTGCTCCTCTAAGAACCACTGGCACAGATACGCAGTATTTT.

Ten or more counts support this clonotype. V is TRBV20-1 and J is TRBJ2-1; D call uncertain. Trimming pared 3 bases from V and 0 bases from J, leaving 3 bases between. CDR3 size: 12 residues. The V gene's germline CDR1 is DFQATT and CDR2 SNEGSKA (reference sequence). CDR3 bases: TGCAGTGCTAGGCGCTCCTACAATGAGCAGTTCTTC. Protein product: CSARRSYNEQFF.

The chain joins TRBV6-5 to TRBJ2-3; 9 nucleotides line up with TRBD1. V lost 2 bases and J lost 0; bases outside the gene matches: 0. CDR1 is MNHEY and CDR2 is SVGAGI in the germline V gene. The CDR3 contains 15 residues. The CDR3 spells CASSYGTGSTDTQYF. In nucleotides, the CDR3 is TGTGCCAGCAGTTACGGGACAGGGAGCACAGATACGCAGTATTTT.

This clonotype has only a few counts. This chain links TRBV18 with TRBJ1-2, with 9 nucleotides matching TRBD1. Looked up from germline, CDR1 is KGHSH and CDR2 is LQKENI. The CDR3 is made up of 17 amino acids. After removal of 0 bases from V and 8 bases from J, the junction contained 13 bases not matched to a gene. CDR3 coding DNA: TGTGCCAGCTCACCACCGTGGGGGACAGGACAGGGGCTGGGCTACACCTTC. It codes for CASSPPWGTGQGLGYTF.

Ten or more counts support this clonotype. V gene TRBV12-3 or TRBV12-4 combines with J gene TRBJ1-2, with a tentative D call TRBD1 (5 bases). CDR3 size: 16 residues. The V end lost 7 bases, the J end lost 3 bases, and 21 bases lay between the germline ends. CDR3 bases: TGTGCCAGCACCCCCCAATCCGGGGGGGGAGACTATGGCTACACCTTC. Translation: CASTPQSGGGDYGYTF.

This clonotype was detected a few times. The chain is built from TRBV5-5 and TRBJ1-1; D may be TRBD1 (5 bases). CDR3 length: 16 residues. Trimming stripped 3 bases from V and 3 bases from J, with 18 bases between. Looked up from germline, CDR1 is SGHKS and CDR2 is YYEKEE (reference sequence). The DNA of the CDR3 is TGTGCCAGCAGCTGGCTGGGGGATCCCCGATACACTGAAGCTTTCTTT. Translated, it gives CASSWLGDPRYTEAFF.

This clonotype was recorded many times. DNA of the CDR3: TGTGCCAGCAGCCAAGAATTCGGGAGGGGAGATGGCACAGATACGCAGTATTTT. The encoded protein is CASSQEFGRGDGTDTQYF. This chain links TRBV14 with TRBJ2-3; 8 bases align to TRBD2. J lost 1 base, V lost 0 bases, and 9 bases had no gene match. CDR1 SGHDN and CDR2 FVKESK come from the germline V gene. This CDR3 has 18 residues.

This clonotype occurred many times. The CDR3 protein is CASSLDATGKETQYF. CDR3 DNA sequence: TGTGCCAGCAGTTTGGACGCGACAGGAAAAGAGACCCAGTACTTC. The gene calls are TRBV12-3 or TRBV12-4 and TRBJ2-5, with D maybe TRBD1 (6 bases). This CDR3 comprises 15 residues. Trimming took 3 bases from V and 3 from J, leaving 14 bases between them.

This clonotype was detected only a few times. This rearrangement joins TRBV15 to TRBJ2-3, with 9 bases identical to TRBD2. The CDR3 is 17 amino acids. V dropped 8 bases and J dropped 8; count of bases not matched to a gene: 20. Germline lookup yields CDR1 LNHNV and CDR2 YYDKDF (reference sequence). CDR3 sequence (DNA): TGTGCCACCGAGGCCGGGACTAGCCTTGTCACTCTGGGTACGCAGTATTTT. It translates to CATEAGTSLVTLGTQYF.

This clonotype was seen repeatedly, ten times or more. This chain joins TRBV12-3 or TRBV12-4 and TRBJ1-6, with TRBD1 as a possible D gene (5 bases). This CDR3 spans 14 amino acids. V was cut by 2 bases and J by 7 bases, with 9 bases left in between. The CDR3 protein is CASSLSGGNSPLHF. Written as DNA, the CDR3 is TGTGCCAGCAGTTTAAGCGGGGGAAATTCACCCCTCCACTTT.

The sample holds a few counts of this clonotype. The CDR3 sequence: CASRAPGPERRINQPQHF. CDR3 sequence (DNA): TGTGCCAGCAGAGCGCCGGGCCCGGAGAGACGGATCAATCAGCCCCAGCATTTT. The chain uses TRBV11-2 and TRBJ1-5; D call uncertain. CDR1 and CDR2 from the germline V gene are SGHAT and FQNNGV. V was shortened by 6 bases and J by 3 bases, with 24 bases between the two germline ends. This CDR3 has 18 amino acids.

This clonotype was detected many times. The genes are TRBV9 and TRBJ2-7; 10 bases map to TRBD2. The CDR3 contains 15 residues. The junction had 6 bases not matched to a gene; V was cut back by 5 bases and J by 1 base. The germline gives CDR1 SGDLS, CDR2 YYNGEE. The DNA of the CDR3 is TGTGCCAGCAGTCCACGGACTAGCGGTTCCTACGAGCAGTACTTC. Protein: CASSPRTSGSYEQYF.

This clonotype has a count of ten or more. This rearrangement joins TRBV5-1 to TRBJ1-6, with D unresolved. The CDR3 spans 15 residues. Germline V gives CDR1 SGHRS, CDR2 YFSETQ. The ends were cut back, 0 bases at V and 9 bases at J, with 13 bases in the middle. The CDR3 nucleotides read TGCGCCAGCAGCTTGGACGAAACCAAGGGTTCACCCCTCCACTTT. Amino acid sequence: CASSLDETKGSPLHF.

This clonotype has ten or more counts. The chain is built from TRBV20-1 and TRBJ2-1, with 13 bases matching TRBD2. The CDR3 covers 16 residues. V was clipped by 3 bases and J by 4 bases; unmatched bases: 6. Germline lookup yields CDR1 DFQATT and CDR2 SNEGSKA (reference sequence). The CDR3 region has the DNA TGCAGTGCTAGCGGACTAGCGGGAGCTAAGTACAATGAGCAGTTCTTC. This sequence encodes CSASGLAGAKYNEQFF.

This chain links TRBV5-1 with TRBJ2-3; 13 nucleotides line up with TRBD2. V trimming: 6 bases; J trimming: 5 bases; junction bases outside the gene matches: 9. Germline CDR1 reads SGHRS; CDR2 reads YFSETQ. There are 16 residues in the CDR3. This CDR3 reads CASTPLAGGPGDTQYF. The CDR3 nucleotides are TGCGCCAGCACTCCACTAGCGGGAGGGCCCGGAGATACGCAGTATTTT.

The chain has TRBV7-2 and TRBJ1-5; D remains unclear. The germline V gene encodes CDR1 SGHTA and CDR2 FQGNSA. This CDR3 spans 13 amino acids. The V end was cut by 2 bases, the J end by 4 bases, with 6 bases between. CDR3 sequence (DNA): TGTGCCAGCAGCTTAAATGTAAATCAGCCCCAGCATTTT. Protein: CASSLNVNQPQHF.

The sample holds many counts of this clonotype. The chain links TRBV6-2 or TRBV6-3 to TRBJ2-5; D perhaps matches TRBD2 (5 bases). Between the trimmed V and J ends, which lost 2 bases and 7 bases, there was a span of 8 bases. This CDR3 spans 12 amino acids. CDR1 MNHEY and CDR2 SVGEGT come from the germline V gene. CDR3: CASSYDRGTQYF. In DNA form, the CDR3 reads TGTGCCAGCAGTTACGATCGGGGGACCCAGTACTTC.